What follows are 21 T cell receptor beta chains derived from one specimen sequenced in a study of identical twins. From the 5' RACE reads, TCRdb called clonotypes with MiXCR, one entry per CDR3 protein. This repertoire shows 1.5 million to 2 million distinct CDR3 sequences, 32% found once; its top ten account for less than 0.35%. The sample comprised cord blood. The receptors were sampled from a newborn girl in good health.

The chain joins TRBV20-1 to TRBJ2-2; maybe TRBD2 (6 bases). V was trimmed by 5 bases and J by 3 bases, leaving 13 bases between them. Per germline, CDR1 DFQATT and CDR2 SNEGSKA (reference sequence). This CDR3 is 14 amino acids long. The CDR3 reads CSAVLADHTGELFF. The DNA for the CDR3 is TGCAGTGCTGTCTTAGCGGACCACACCGGGGAGCTGTTTTTT.

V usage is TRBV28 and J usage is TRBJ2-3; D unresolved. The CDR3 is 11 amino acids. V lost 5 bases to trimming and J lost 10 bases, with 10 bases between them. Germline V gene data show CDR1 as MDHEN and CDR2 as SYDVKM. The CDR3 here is CASSHVGSQYF. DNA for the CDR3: TGTGCCAGCAGTCACGTTGGGTCGCAGTATTTT.

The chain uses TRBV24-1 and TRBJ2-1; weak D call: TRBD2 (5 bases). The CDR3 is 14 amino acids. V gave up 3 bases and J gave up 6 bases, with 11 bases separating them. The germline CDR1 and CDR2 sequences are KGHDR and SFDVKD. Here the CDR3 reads CATSDVLAINEQFF. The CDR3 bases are TGTGCCACCAGTGATGTGCTAGCCATCAATGAGCAGTTCTTC.

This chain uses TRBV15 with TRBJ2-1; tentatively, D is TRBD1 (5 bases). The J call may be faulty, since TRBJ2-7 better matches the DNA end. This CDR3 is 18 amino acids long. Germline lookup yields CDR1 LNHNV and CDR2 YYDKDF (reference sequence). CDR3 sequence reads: CATSRVFGFPSVDNEQYF. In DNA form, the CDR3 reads TGTGCCACCAGCAGAGTCTTCGGCTTCCCTTCGGTGGACAATGAGCAGTACTTC.

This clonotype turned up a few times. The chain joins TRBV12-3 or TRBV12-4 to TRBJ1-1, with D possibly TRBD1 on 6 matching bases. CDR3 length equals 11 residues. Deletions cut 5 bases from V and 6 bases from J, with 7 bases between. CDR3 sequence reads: CASSTGSEAFF. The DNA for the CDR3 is TGTGCCAGCAGTACAGGGTCTGAAGCTTTCTTT.

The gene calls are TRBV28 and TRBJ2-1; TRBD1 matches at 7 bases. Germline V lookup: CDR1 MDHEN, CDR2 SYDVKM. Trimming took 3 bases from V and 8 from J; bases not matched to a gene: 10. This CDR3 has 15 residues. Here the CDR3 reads CASSFLDRVGDEQFF. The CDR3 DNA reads TGTGCCAGCAGTTTCTTAGACAGGGTGGGGGATGAGCAGTTCTTC.

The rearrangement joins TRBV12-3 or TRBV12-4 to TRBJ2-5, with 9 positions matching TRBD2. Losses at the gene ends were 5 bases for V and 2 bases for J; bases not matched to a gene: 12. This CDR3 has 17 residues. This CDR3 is CASSPRRAGGPQETQYF. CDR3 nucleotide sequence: TGTGCCAGCAGTCCGAGAAGGGCGGGGGGGCCGCAAGAGACCCAGTACTTC.

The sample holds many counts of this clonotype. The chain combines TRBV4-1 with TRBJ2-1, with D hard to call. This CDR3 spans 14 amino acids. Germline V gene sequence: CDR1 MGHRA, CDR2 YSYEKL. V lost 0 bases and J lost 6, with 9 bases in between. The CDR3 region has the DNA TGCGCCAGCAGCCAAGATTATTGGAGCAATGAGCAGTTCTTC. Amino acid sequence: CASSQDYWSNEQFF.

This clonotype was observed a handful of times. CDR3 nucleotide sequence: TGCGCCAGCAGCTTGATTAACGCTGGAGGCTCCTACGAGCAGTACTTC. Its translation is CASSLINAGGSYEQYF. V is TRBV5-1 and J is TRBJ2-7; D is possibly TRBD2 (5 bases). Looked up from germline, CDR1 is SGHRS and CDR2 is YFSETQ. V was pared by 1 base and J by 0 bases, with 14 bases between. The length of the CDR3 is 16 residues.

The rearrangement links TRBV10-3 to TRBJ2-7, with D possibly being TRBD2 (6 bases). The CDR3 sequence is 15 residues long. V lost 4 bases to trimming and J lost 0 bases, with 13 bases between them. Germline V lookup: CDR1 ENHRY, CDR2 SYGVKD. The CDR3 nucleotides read TGTGCCATCAGTGGTGGAGGGGTGGACTCCTACGAGCAGTACTTC. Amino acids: CAISGGGVDSYEQYF.

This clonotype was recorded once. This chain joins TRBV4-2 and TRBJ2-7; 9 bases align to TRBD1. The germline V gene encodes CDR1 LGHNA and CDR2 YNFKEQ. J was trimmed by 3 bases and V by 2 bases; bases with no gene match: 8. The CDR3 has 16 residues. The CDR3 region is CASSQQTGGMDYEQYF. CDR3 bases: TGTGCCAGCAGCCAACAAACAGGGGGCATGGACTACGAGCAGTACTTC.

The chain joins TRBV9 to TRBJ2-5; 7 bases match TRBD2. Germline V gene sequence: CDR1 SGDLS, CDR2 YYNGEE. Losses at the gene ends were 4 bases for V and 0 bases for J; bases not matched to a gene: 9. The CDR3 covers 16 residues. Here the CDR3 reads CASSQGSGAYQETQYF. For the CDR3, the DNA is TGTGCCAGCAGCCAAGGCAGCGGGGCCTACCAAGAGACCCAGTACTTC.

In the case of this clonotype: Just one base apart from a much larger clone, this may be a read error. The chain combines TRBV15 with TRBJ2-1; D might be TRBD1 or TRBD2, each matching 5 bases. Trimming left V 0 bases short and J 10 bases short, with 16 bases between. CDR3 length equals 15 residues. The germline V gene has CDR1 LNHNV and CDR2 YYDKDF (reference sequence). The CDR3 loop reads CATSRDIGWGNEQFF. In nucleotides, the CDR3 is TGTGCCACCAGCAGAGATATTGGCTGGGGGAACGAGCAGTTCTTC.

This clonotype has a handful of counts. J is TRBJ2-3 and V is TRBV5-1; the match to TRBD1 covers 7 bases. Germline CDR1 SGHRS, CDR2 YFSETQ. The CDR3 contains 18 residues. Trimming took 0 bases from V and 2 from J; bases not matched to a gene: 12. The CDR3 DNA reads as TGCGCCAGCAGCTTGGGCCGAGGGGCAGGGGGAAACACAGATACGCAGTATTTT. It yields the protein CASSLGRGAGGNTDTQYF.

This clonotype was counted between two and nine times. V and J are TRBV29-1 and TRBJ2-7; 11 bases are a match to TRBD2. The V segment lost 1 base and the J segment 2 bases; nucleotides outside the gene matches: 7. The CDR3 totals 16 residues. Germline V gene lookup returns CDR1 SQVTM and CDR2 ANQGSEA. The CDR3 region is CSVEGRGLAVPYEQYF. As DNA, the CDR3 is TGCAGCGTTGAAGGCCGGGGACTAGCGGTCCCCTACGAGCAGTACTTC.

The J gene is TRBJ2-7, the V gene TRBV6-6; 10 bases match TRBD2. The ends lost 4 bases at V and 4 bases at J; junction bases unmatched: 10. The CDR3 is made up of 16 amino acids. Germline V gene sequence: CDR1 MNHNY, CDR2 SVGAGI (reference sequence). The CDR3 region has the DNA TGTGCCAGCAGTTCCAGCGGGGGGGCCTATAGGTACGAGCAGTACTTC. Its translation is CASSSSGGAYRYEQYF.

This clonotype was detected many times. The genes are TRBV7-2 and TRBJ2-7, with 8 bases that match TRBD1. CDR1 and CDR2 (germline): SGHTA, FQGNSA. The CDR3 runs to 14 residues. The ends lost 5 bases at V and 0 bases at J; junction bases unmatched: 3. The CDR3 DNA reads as TGTGCCAGCAGCCGGGACAGGACCTCCTACGAGCAGTACTTC. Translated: CASSRDRTSYEQYF.

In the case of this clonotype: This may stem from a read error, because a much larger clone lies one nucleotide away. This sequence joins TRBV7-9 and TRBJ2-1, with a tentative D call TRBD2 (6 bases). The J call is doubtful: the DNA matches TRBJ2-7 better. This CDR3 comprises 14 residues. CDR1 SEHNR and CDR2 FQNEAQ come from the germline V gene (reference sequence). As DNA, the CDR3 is TGTGCCAGCAGCTTTGGGGGGACCTACAATGAGCAGTACTTC. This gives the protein CASSFGGTYNEQYF.

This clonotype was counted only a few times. The CDR3 DNA follows: TGTGCCAGCAGCCCCGGGACAGGCCGCTCTGGGGCCAACGTCCTGACTTTC. This encodes CASSPGTGRSGANVLTF. The chain carries TRBV13 and TRBJ2-6; the match to TRBD1 covers 8 bases. The trim removed 5 bases at V and 0 bases at J, leaving 6 bases unmatched. The CDR3 sequence is 17 residues long. In germline, CDR1 is PRHDT, CDR2 FYEKMQ (reference sequence).

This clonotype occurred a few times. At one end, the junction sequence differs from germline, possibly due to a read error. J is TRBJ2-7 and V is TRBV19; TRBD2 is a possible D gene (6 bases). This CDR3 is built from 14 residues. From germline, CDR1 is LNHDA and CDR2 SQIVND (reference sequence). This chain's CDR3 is CASSMTGGPYEQYF. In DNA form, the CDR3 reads TGTGCCAGCAGTATGACCGGGGGTCCCTACGAGCAGTACTTC.

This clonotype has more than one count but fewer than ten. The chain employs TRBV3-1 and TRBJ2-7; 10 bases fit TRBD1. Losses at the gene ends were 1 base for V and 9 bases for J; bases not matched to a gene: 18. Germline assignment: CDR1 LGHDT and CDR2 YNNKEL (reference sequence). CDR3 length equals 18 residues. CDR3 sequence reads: CASSQAGTGASYVTLQYF. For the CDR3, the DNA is TGTGCCAGCAGCCAAGCCGGGACAGGGGCCTCCTACGTTACCCTGCAGTACTTC.